The clone carrying this T cell receptor beta chain was seen more than once but under ten times. What it binds is unknown. TCRdb independently ran MiXCR on the 5' RACE reads; one entry per CDR3 protein. The table has about 430,000 distinct CDR3 sequences, under 20% seen once. This entry is derived from a study of T-cell memory formation after mild COVID-19. On the study more broadly: The two donors had largely donor-specific TCR clusters.

Study-level findings and limits: Still unconfirmed is whether the second-wave clones peaking on day 37 recognized SARS-CoV-2. Pre-infection memory contained some responding clones, which suggested that cross-reactive memory had joined. Mainly in CM and EM were contracting CD4+ clones; CD8+ were in EMRA.

With 2 bases clipped from V and 2 bases from J, the junction kept 1 base outside the gene matches. CDR1 is SGHRS and CDR2 is YFSETQ in the germline V gene. The CDR3 runs 13 residues. Sequencing was carried out using PBMCs or a T cell subset sorted from them (not recorded which). V usage is TRBV5-1 and J usage is TRBJ2-7; 7 positions match TRBD1. The TCR originated in a young man who had mild COVID-19 (a few samples of this study predate the infection). Cell type and time point are not known. The CDR3 DNA reads as TGCGCCAGCAGCTTCCAGGGGGCCTACGAGCAGTACTTC. Its protein is CASSFQGAYEQYF.